These 9 T cell receptor beta chains were sequenced from one sample in a study of control samples from healthy donors and cancer patients. The data were produced by immunoSEQ multiplex PCR, yet TCRdb's version contains in-frame clones alone and is incomplete. The repertoire has roughly 120,000 clones, around nine tenths of them found once; the top ten carry 3.2%. The sample was blood. The receptor source for this set is a man aged 50-59 years in good health.

The chain employs TRBV7-9 and TRBJ1-2, with 7 positions matching TRBD1. CDR1 SEHNR and CDR2 FQNEAQ come from the germline V gene (reference sequence). This CDR3 has 15 residues. The V segment lost 3 bases and the J segment 2 bases; nucleotides outside the gene matches: 6. CDR3 residues: CASSLQQGTNYGYTF. The CDR3 DNA reads TGTGCCAGCAGCTTGCAACAGGGGACAAACTATGGCTACACCTTC.

This clone was found once. Other DNA variants within this sample encode the same CDR3. The chain carries TRBV6-5 and TRBJ2-5; D is unclear. Trimming removed 0 bases from V and 2 bases from J, with 10 bases in between. Germline V CDR1 and CDR2: MNHEY, SVGAGI. CDR3 length: 15 residues. The CDR3 spells CASSYSRQKQETQYF. The CDR3 nucleotides are TGTGCCAGCAGTTACTCGAGGCAGAAGCAAGAGACCCAGTACTTC.

The gene calls are TRBV7-3 and TRBJ2-1; D is perhaps TRBD1 (6 bases). CDR3 length equals 15 residues. The V end was cut by 4 bases, the J end by 3 bases, with 13 bases between. Germline assignment: CDR1 SGHTA and CDR2 FQGTGA. The CDR3 region is CASSSTGRDYNEQFF. DNA of the CDR3: TGTGCCAGCAGCTCCACAGGGCGCGACTACAATGAGCAGTTCTTC.

This clone came up a few times. CDR3 nucleotides: TGTGCCAGTAGTATAGGGTACCAATCCTCCTCTGGAAACACCATATATTTT. As protein: CASSIGYQSSSGNTIYF. The chain has TRBV19 and TRBJ1-3; D uncertain. Germline CDR1 is LNHDA and CDR2 is SQIVND (reference sequence). CDR3 size: 17 residues. Between the trimmed V and J ends, which lost 1 base and 0 bases, there was a span of 13 bases.

The gene calls are TRBV19 and TRBJ2-2; D might be TRBD1 or TRBD2, each matching 5 bases. The CDR3 spans 12 residues. Trimming removed 10 bases at V and 3 bases at J, with 9 bases between. Per germline, CDR1 LNHDA and CDR2 SQIVND (reference sequence). CDR3 sequence: CATEGHTGELFF. In DNA, the CDR3 is TGTGCCACAGAGGGACACACCGGGGAGCTGTTTTTT.

The chain uses TRBV15 and TRBJ2-3; 9 bases line up with TRBD2. The trim removed 8 bases at V and 6 bases at J, leaving 18 bases unmatched. Germline-derived CDR1 and CDR2 are LNHNV and YYDKDF (reference sequence). CDR3 length: 17 residues. This CDR3 is CATLRSHSGGHGDTQYF. CDR3 DNA sequence: TGTGCCACCCTCCGAAGCCACAGCGGGGGGCATGGGGATACGCAGTATTTT.

V usage is TRBV7-3 and J usage is TRBJ2-3; 13 bases align to TRBD2. Per germline, CDR1 SGHTA and CDR2 FQGTGA. The CDR3 is 14 residues long. With V trimmed by 4 bases and J by 9 bases, 4 bases remained unmatched. Here the CDR3 DNA reads TGTGCCAGCAGCTCCGGGACTAGCGGGGAAACGCAGTATTTT. Translating it yields CASSSGTSGETQYF.

The rearrangement uses TRBV2 and TRBJ1-2; no clear D. V was shortened by 4 bases and J by 8 bases, with 8 bases between the two germline ends. The CDR3 is made up of 11 amino acids. Per germline, CDR1 SNHLY and CDR2 FYNNEI. In nucleotides, the CDR3 is TGTGCCAGCAGTGTAACGAGGGGCTACACCTTC. Amino acid sequence: CASSVTRGYTF.

This rearrangement joins TRBV27 to TRBJ2-5; the D call may be TRBD1 or TRBD2 (6 bases each). Germline V lookup: CDR1 MNHEY, CDR2 SMNVEV (reference sequence). The CDR3 length is 14 residues. V was cut by 3 bases and J by 2 bases, with 10 bases left in between. CDR3 coding DNA: TGTGCCAGCAGTTTTTGGGGGGCACAAGAGACCCAGTACTTC. It translates to CASSFWGAQETQYF.